The sequence of this T cell receptor (beta chain) was determined in a study of cytomegalovirus exposure and HLA in healthy donors. Study conclusions and caveats: Among TCR beta chains, those listed as cytomegalovirus-associated numbered some 170. V- and J-gene trimming of TCR beta was linked (in a later analysis) to a missense DCLRE1C variant. According to an earlier analysis, most TCR beta V segments yielded productive rearrangements about 87% or about 30% of the time. An analysis was carried out later, and it reportedly showed fewer N-insertions in an Asian-associated ancestry cluster than the 666-donor mean.

A multiplex PCR was run with 60 Vbeta primers and 13 Jbeta primers. Method: immunoSEQ multiplex PCR; TCRdb's copy keeps in-frame clones and lacks some. The sample has 140,000 to 150,000 clones, approximately 79% seen once. Only a few counts were recorded for this clone. Its antigen is unidentified. CDR3 length: 15 residues. Germline V gives CDR1 SGHAT, CDR2 FQNNGV. V gave up 1 base and J gave up 7 bases; unmatched junction bases: 4. Material for sequencing was PBMCs. The chain links TRBV11-2 to TRBJ1-6; 7 nucleotides align to TRBD1. The source is a woman aged 25-40 years in good health and CMV-seronegative. As DNA, the CDR3 is TGTGCCAGCAGCTTAGGACAGGGATACAATTCACCCCTCCACTTT. Protein: CASSLGQGYNSPLHF.